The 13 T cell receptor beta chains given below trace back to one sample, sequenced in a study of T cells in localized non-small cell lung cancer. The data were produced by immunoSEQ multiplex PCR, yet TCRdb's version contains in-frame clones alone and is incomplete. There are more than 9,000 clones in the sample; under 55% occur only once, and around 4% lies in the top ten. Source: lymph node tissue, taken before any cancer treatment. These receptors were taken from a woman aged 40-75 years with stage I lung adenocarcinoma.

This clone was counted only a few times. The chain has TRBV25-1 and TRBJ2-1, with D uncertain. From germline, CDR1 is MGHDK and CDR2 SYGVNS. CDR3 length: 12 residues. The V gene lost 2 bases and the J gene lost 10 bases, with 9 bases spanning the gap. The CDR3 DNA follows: TGTGCCAGCAGTGAAAACTTCGAAGAGCAGTTCTTC. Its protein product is CASSENFEEQFF.

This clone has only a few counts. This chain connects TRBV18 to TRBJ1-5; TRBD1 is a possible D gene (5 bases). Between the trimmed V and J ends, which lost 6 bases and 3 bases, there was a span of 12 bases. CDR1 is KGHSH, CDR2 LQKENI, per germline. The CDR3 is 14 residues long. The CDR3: CASSQQDTNQPQHF. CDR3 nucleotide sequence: TGTGCCAGCTCGCAACAGGATACCAATCAGCCCCAGCATTTT.

The CDR3 sequence is CASGLPQLNTEAFF. The CDR3 region has the DNA TGTGCTAGTGGTTTGCCGCAGCTGAACACTGAAGCTTTCTTT. This chain uses TRBV12-5 with TRBJ1-1; D remains unclear. Germline CDR1 reads LGHNT; CDR2 reads FRNRAP. The length of the CDR3 is 14 residues. The germline V and J ends were trimmed by 2 bases and 0 bases, with 7 bases remaining between them.

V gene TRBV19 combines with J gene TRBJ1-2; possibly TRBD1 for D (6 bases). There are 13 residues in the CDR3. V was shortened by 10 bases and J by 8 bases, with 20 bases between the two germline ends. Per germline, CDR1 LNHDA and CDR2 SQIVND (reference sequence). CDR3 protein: CATSSRAGVGYTF. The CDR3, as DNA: TGTGCCACCTCATCGCGGGCAGGGGTCGGCTACACCTTC.

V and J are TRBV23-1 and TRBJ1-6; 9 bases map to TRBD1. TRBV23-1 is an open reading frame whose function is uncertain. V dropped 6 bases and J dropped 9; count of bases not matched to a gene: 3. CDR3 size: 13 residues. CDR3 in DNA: TGCGCCAGCAGGGGACAGGGCAGTTCACCCCTCCACTTT. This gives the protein CASRGQGSSPLHF.

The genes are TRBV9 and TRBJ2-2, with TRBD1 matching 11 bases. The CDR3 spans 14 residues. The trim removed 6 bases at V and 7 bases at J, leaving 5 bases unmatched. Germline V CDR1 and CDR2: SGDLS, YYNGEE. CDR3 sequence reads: CASTDRGQGGELFF. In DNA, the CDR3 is TGTGCCAGCACGGACAGGGGGCAAGGCGGGGAGCTGTTTTTT.

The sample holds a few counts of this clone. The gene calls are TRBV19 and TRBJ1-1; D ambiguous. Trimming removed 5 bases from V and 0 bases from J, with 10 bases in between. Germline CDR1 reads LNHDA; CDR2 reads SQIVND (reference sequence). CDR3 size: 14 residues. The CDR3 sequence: CASSPGRMNTEAFF. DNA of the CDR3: TGTGCCAGTAGTCCCGGACGGATGAACACTGAAGCTTTCTTT.

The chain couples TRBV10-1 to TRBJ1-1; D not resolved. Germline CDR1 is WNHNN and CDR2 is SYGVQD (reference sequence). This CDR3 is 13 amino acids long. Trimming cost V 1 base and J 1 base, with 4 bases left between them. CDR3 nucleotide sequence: TGCGCCAGCAGTGAGTGGAGGAACACTGAAGCTTTCTTT. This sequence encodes CASSEWRNTEAFF.

CDR3 amino acids: CASRLTGTANVLTF. The CDR3 nucleotides read TGTGCCAGCAGGCTCACCGGGACGGCCAACGTCCTGACTTTC. V gene TRBV6-8 combines with J gene TRBJ2-6; either TRBD1 or TRBD2 may supply D (5 bases each). Trimming pared 6 bases from V and 6 bases from J, leaving 12 bases between. Germline V CDR1 and CDR2: MNHGY, SAAAGT. The CDR3 length is 14 residues.

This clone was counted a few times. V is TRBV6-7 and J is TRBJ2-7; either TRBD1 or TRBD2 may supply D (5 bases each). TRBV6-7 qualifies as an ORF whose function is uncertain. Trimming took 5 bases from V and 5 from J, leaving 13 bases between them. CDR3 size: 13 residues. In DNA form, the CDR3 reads TGTGCCAGCAGTGAGCAGAGAGGGGACGAGCAGTACTTC. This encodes CASSEQRGDEQYF.

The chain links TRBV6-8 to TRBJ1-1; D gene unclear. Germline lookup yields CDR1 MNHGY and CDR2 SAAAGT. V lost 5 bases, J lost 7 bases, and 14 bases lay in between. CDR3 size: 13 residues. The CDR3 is CASSPSGVVEAFF. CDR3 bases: TGTGCCAGCAGTCCCAGTGGGGTGGTTGAAGCTTTCTTT.

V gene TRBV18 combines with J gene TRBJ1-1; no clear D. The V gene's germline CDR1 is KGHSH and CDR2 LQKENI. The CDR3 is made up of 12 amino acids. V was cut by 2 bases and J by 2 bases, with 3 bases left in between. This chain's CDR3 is CASSPTNTEAFF. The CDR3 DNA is TGTGCCAGCTCACCAACTAACACTGAAGCTTTCTTT. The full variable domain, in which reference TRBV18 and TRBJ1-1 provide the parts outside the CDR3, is NAGVMQNPRHLVRRRGQEARLRCSPMKGHSHVYWYRQLPEEGLKFMVYLQKENIIDESGMPKERFSAEFPKEGPSILRIQQVVRGDSAAYFCASSPTNTEAFFGQGTRLTVV.

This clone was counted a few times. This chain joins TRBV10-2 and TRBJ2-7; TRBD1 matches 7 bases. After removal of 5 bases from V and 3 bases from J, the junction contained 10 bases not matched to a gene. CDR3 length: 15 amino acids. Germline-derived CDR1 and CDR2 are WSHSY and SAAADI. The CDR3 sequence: CASSNRGASSYEQYF. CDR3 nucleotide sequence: TGCGCCAGCAGTAACAGGGGAGCTTCAAGCTACGAGCAGTACTTC.